This T cell receptor (beta chain) was obtained from a study of control samples from healthy donors and cancer patients. The J segment lost 2 bases and the V segment lost 5 bases, leaving 16 bases of the junction unmatched. Germline V gene lookup returns CDR1 LNHDA and CDR2 SQIVND (reference sequence). The CDR3 has 18 residues. This table comes from immunoSEQ multiplex PCR, and its TCRdb copy is limited to in-frame clones, with some not included. The sample consists of some 130,000 clones, around 90% of them appearing once. The V and J genes are TRBV19 and TRBJ1-2, with 8 nucleotides matching TRBD1. The source is a young man in good health. Sequencing input: blood. CDR3 sequence reads: CASSLHTAGQGTNYGYTF. The CDR3 coding sequence is TGTGCCAGTAGTTTACACACCGCCGGACAGGGAACAAACTATGGCTACACCTTC.